The following is a TCR beta chain sequence with its context. This entry is derived from a study of regulatory T cells in long-lasting Graves disease. Sample time point: newly diagnosed GD, antithyroid drugs for less than 3 months. Making the TCR library involved RNA that had been extracted from PBMCs. For TCR beta, libraries came from iRepertoire HTBI primers and Arm-PCR of CDR3 regions. In the original workflow: Samples collectively showed 62 TRBV and approximately 15 TRBJ segments. TCRdb processed the multiplex PCR reads anew with MiXCR; each CDR3 protein has one entry. These V and J calls rely on TCRdb rather than the paper's analysis. The sample shows hundreds of thousands of distinct CDR3 sequences, 13% of them seen only once. These data also formed part of another study, on T cells in Graves' hyperthyroidism and ophthalmopathy. That work adds: Absence of ophthalmopathy progression within 18 months defined stable Graves' hyperthyroidism. Before onset, ophthalmopathy was predicted by the model a median roughly 6.8 months earlier.

Source: peripheral blood mononuclear cells (PBMCs), taken at new diagnosis, from a patient treated with antithyroid drugs. This sequence originates from a man younger than 45 with Graves disease.

The CDR3 sequence: CSASTDTGELFF. The CDR3 DNA is TGCAGTGCTAGTACAGATACCGGGGAGCTGTTTTTT. V is TRBV20-1 and J is TRBJ2-2; D ambiguous. The CDR3 sequence is 12 residues long. Germline CDR1 reads DFQATT; CDR2 reads SNEGSKA (reference sequence). V lost 3 bases to trimming and J lost 5 bases, with 7 bases between them.